The next 30 T cell receptor beta chains were all read from a single sample in a study of neurological immune-mediated disorders (dated by TCRdb to between 2018 and 2020). The library was obtained by 5' RACE. Sequenced using an Illumina HiSeq 2500. The public reads were reanalyzed by TCRdb: fastp trimming at Q25, MiXCR alignment, in-frame beta chains only. Here each entry gathers all rows of one CDR3 protein and keeps the most common genes and DNA. This sample is represented by some 37,000 distinct CDR3 sequences; approximately 5.1% of them were singletons. Approximately 9.1% of the sample comes from the top ten. The source material was CD4+ T cells from blood. The receptors here all came from a man aged 18 to 29 in good health.

Ten or more counts support this clonotype. The V and J genes are TRBV20-1 and TRBJ1-2; TRBD1 matches at 8 bases. The CDR3 contains 13 residues. CDR1 and CDR2 from the germline V gene are DFQATT and SNEGSKA (reference sequence). V was pared by 4 bases and J by 4 bases, with 5 bases of the junction left unmatched. CDR3 protein: CSAKTGAAYGYTF. The CDR3 region has the DNA TGCAGTGCTAAGACAGGGGCGGCCTATGGCTACACCTTC.

This clonotype came up many times. The chain recombines TRBV20-1 with TRBJ2-5; perhaps TRBD1 as D (5 bases). The CDR3 loop spans 15 amino acids. V was cut by 4 bases and J by 1 base, with 16 bases left in between. Germline V gene sequence: CDR1 DFQATT, CDR2 SNEGSKA (reference sequence). The CDR3 here is CSAMPPGHLQETQYF. As DNA, the CDR3 is TGCAGTGCTATGCCCCCCGGACACCTCCAAGAGACCCAGTACTTC.

This clonotype occurred many times. The chain joins TRBV27 to TRBJ2-5, with a possible D match to TRBD1 (5 bases). Looked up from germline, CDR1 is MNHEY and CDR2 is SMNVEV (reference sequence). Trimming pared 0 bases from V and 5 bases from J, leaving 13 bases between. The CDR3 consists of 15 residues. CDR3 loop: CASSLSGQAGETQYF. DNA for the CDR3: TGTGCCAGCAGTTTATCAGGCCAGGCAGGGGAGACCCAGTACTTC.

This clonotype has a count of ten or more. The chain is built from TRBV12-3 or TRBV12-4 and TRBJ2-3; no definite D call. The CDR3 runs 15 residues. V was clipped by 1 base and J by 3 bases, with 11 bases between them. The CDR3 sequence is CASSLVRAFTDTQYF. CDR3 in DNA: TGTGCCAGCAGTTTAGTCCGGGCATTTACAGATACGCAGTATTTT.

This clonotype was detected many times. This chain links TRBV5-1 with TRBJ1-3, with unresolved D. The CDR3 is 15 amino acids. Trimming stripped 0 bases from V and 1 base from J, with 8 bases between. Germline-derived CDR1 and CDR2 are SGHRS and YFSETQ. CDR3: CASSLAGRSGNTIYF. In DNA, the CDR3 is TGCGCCAGCAGCTTGGCCGGGAGATCTGGAAACACCATATATTTT.

This clonotype was counted ten times or more. The J gene is TRBJ1-1, the V gene TRBV18; 9 nucleotides agree with TRBD1. This CDR3 has 16 residues. The V segment lost 0 bases and the J segment 4 bases; nucleotides outside the gene matches: 6. Germline V CDR1 and CDR2: KGHSH, LQKENI. CDR3 coding DNA: TGTGCCAGCTCACCACCGGGACAGGGTCTTTTCACTGAAGCTTTCTTT. It encodes CASSPPGQGLFTEAFF.

This clonotype was counted at least ten times. V is TRBV9 and J is TRBJ2-1; TRBD1 might be the D (5 bases). Deletions cut 0 bases from V and 6 bases from J, with 13 bases between. CDR3 length equals 15 residues. The germline CDR1 and CDR2 sequences are SGDLS and YYNGEE. This CDR3 is CASSVARDNINEQFF. As DNA, the CDR3 is TGTGCCAGCAGCGTAGCCAGGGATAACATCAATGAGCAGTTCTTC.

The sample holds many counts of this clonotype. The genes are TRBV2 and TRBJ1-5, with 7 positions matching TRBD1. V was pared by 0 bases and J by 7 bases, with 6 bases of the junction left unmatched. CDR3 length: 15 amino acids. CDR1 is SNHLY, CDR2 FYNNEI, per germline. The CDR3: CASSEARDRGQPQHF. CDR3 nucleotide sequence: TGTGCCAGCAGTGAAGCCCGGGACAGAGGCCAGCCCCAGCATTTT.

This clonotype was counted ten times or more. The chain couples TRBV7-2 to TRBJ1-2, with D possibly being TRBD1 (6 bases). V lost 2 bases to trimming and J lost 4 bases, with 17 bases between them. CDR3 size: 16 residues. Germline V gives CDR1 SGHTA, CDR2 FQGNSA. CDR3 sequence reads: CASSLLGGQPAYGYTF. The CDR3 DNA follows: TGTGCCAGCAGCTTATTAGGGGGACAACCCGCCTATGGCTACACCTTC.

This clonotype was recorded many times. The CDR3 reads CASSQFGTQINTEAFF. The CDR3 DNA is TGTGCCAGCAGCCAATTCGGTACACAGATTAACACTGAAGCTTTCTTT. The chain has TRBV14 and TRBJ1-1; D remains unclear. CDR3 size: 16 residues. V was trimmed by 2 bases and J by 2 bases, leaving 15 bases between them. In germline, CDR1 is SGHDN, CDR2 FVKESK.

This clonotype was seen many times. This chain joins TRBV15 and TRBJ2-7; possibly TRBD2 for D (6 bases). Trimming removed 0 bases at V and 0 bases at J, with 6 bases between. Germline-derived CDR1 and CDR2 are LNHNV and YYDKDF (reference sequence). The CDR3 has 14 residues. The CDR3 loop reads CATSREGGSYEQYF. The DNA of the CDR3 is TGTGCCACCAGCAGAGAGGGGGGCTCCTACGAGCAGTACTTC. Full variable domain (remainder filled in from reference TRBV15 and TRBJ2-7): DAMVIQNPRYQVTQFGKPVTLSCSQTLNHNVMYWYQQKSSQAPKLLFHYYDKDFNNEADTPDNFQSRRPNTSFCFLDIRSPGLGDTAMYLCATSREGGSYEQYFGPGTRLTVT.

At least ten counts were recorded for this clonotype. DNA of the CDR3: TGTGCCAGCAGCTACAGGGTCGGGACCCAGTACTTC. It encodes CASSYRVGTQYF. The chain has TRBV6-5 and TRBJ2-5, with D perhaps TRBD1 (6 bases). V was trimmed by 6 bases and J by 7 bases, leaving 12 bases between them. CDR1 and CDR2 from the germline V gene are MNHEY and SVGAGI. This CDR3 has 12 amino acids.

This clonotype was seen many times. The rearrangement uses TRBV20-1 and TRBJ2-7; 10 nucleotides agree with TRBD1. CDR3 length: 14 residues. CDR1 DFQATT and CDR2 SNEGSKA come from the germline V gene (reference sequence). V trimming: 6 bases; J trimming: 7 bases; junction bases outside the gene matches: 12. CDR3 protein: CSAPFGTGVGEQYF. CDR3 coding DNA: TGCAGTGCCCCCTTCGGGACAGGGGTGGGGGAGCAGTACTTC.

The sample holds many counts of this clonotype. V and J are TRBV4-3 and TRBJ1-3; D might be TRBD1 (6 bases). V dropped 4 bases and J dropped 10 bases, with 20 bases sitting between them. The CDR3 covers 15 residues. Germline CDR1 is LGHNA and CDR2 is YSLEER. In DNA form, the CDR3 reads TGCGCCAGCAGCCCTAATCCGGGGGAAGGGACAACCATATATTTT. As protein: CASSPNPGEGTTIYF.

This clonotype appeared many times. This chain links TRBV7-2 with TRBJ2-3; 12 bases match TRBD2. Trimming cost V 5 bases and J 6 bases; bases outside gene matches: 12. This CDR3 has 17 amino acids. Germline assignment: CDR1 SGHTA and CDR2 FQGNSA. CDR3 DNA: TGTGCCAGCAGCCGCGCTCCTCTAGCGGGGGGGCCCGATACGCAGTATTTT. This gives the protein CASSRAPLAGGPDTQYF.

This clonotype was seen repeatedly, ten times or more. The chain joins TRBV5-1 to TRBJ1-1; D perhaps matches TRBD1 (5 bases). The V gene lost 7 bases and the J gene lost 3 bases, with 19 bases spanning the gap. The CDR3 loop spans 15 amino acids. From germline, CDR1 is SGHRS and CDR2 YFSETQ. CDR3 bases: TGCGCCAGCGCCTGGTGGTCAGGGTGGCACACTGAAGCTTTCTTT. It yields the protein CASAWWSGWHTEAFF.

This clonotype has at least ten counts. The chain uses TRBV7-2 and TRBJ1-2; D uncertain. CDR1 is SGHTA and CDR2 is FQGNSA in the germline V gene. Trimming removed 2 bases at V and 7 bases at J, with 5 bases between. This CDR3 region has 11 residues. The CDR3 DNA follows: TGTGCCAGCAGCTTATGGTCTGGCTACACCTTC. Translated: CASSLWSGYTF.

This clonotype appeared many times. The genes are TRBV3-1 and TRBJ2-3, with 7 bases lining up with TRBD2. The CDR3 consists of 14 residues. Germline lookup yields CDR1 LGHDT and CDR2 YNNKEL (reference sequence). The trim removed 5 bases at V and 4 bases at J, leaving 6 bases unmatched. The CDR3 reads CASSRDYSADTQYF. In DNA, the CDR3 is TGTGCCAGCAGCAGGGACTACTCGGCAGATACGCAGTATTTT.

This clonotype was counted many times. The chain combines TRBV15 with TRBJ1-2, with 9 bases identical to TRBD1. Germline V gene data show CDR1 as LNHNV and CDR2 as YYDKDF (reference sequence). The CDR3 length is 15 residues. V gave up 2 bases and J gave up 4 bases; unmatched junction bases: 5. Here the CDR3 DNA reads TGTGCCACCAGCAGACGGGACAGGGCCTTCTATGGCTACACCTTC. This gives the protein CATSRRDRAFYGYTF.

J is TRBJ1-1 and V is TRBV7-9; D unclear. The CDR3 totals 15 residues. CDR1 is SEHNR, CDR2 FQNEAQ, per germline (reference sequence). V gave up 8 bases and J gave up 2 bases, with 18 bases separating them. The CDR3 reads CASSLRVQTNTEAFF. Here the CDR3 DNA reads TGTGCCAGCTCACTAAGGGTTCAGACCAACACTGAAGCTTTCTTT. Supplemented by reference TRBV7-9 and TRBJ1-1, the full variable domain reads DTGVSQNPRHKITKRGQNVTFRCDPISEHNRLYWYRQTLGQGPEFLTYFQNEAQLEKSRLLSDRFSAERPKGSFSTLEIQRTEQGDSAMYLCASSLRVQTNTEAFFGQGTRLTVV.

Ten or more counts support this clonotype. The V and J genes are TRBV6-2 or TRBV6-3 and TRBJ2-7; a weak D match, TRBD2 (5 bases). V lost 10 bases, J lost 0 bases, and 13 bases lay in between. This CDR3 has 13 amino acids. Germline CDR1 reads MNHEY; CDR2 reads SVGEGT. CDR3 protein: CAILKEDSYEQYF. The CDR3 coding sequence is TGTGCCATCTTAAAGGAGGACTCCTACGAGCAGTACTTC.

This clonotype has at least ten counts. This rearrangement joins TRBV5-1 to TRBJ2-1; the match to TRBD1 covers 7 bases. The V gene end was trimmed by 4 bases and the J gene end by 8 bases; junction bases not matched to a gene: 6. The CDR3 is 13 amino acids. Germline V lookup: CDR1 SGHRS, CDR2 YFSETQ. The CDR3 sequence is CASSKDRADEQFF. Written as DNA, the CDR3 is TGCGCCAGCAGCAAAGACAGGGCGGATGAGCAGTTCTTC.

By proportion, this clonotype is medium-sized. The gene calls are TRBV5-1 and TRBJ2-3; no definite D call. The V end lost 0 bases, the J end lost 0 bases, and 5 bases lay between the germline ends. The CDR3 is 14 amino acids. Germline-derived CDR1 and CDR2 are SGHRS and YFSETQ. CDR3 in amino acids: CASSLGPSTDTQYF. CDR3 coding DNA: TGCGCCAGCAGCTTGGGACCCAGCACAGATACGCAGTATTTT.

This clonotype was counted many times. The chain carries TRBV5-1 and TRBJ2-5; D unresolved. Germline V gene lookup returns CDR1 SGHRS and CDR2 YFSETQ. Trimming pared 4 bases from V and 8 bases from J, leaving 21 bases between. The CDR3 runs to 15 residues. Here the CDR3 DNA reads TGCGCCAGCAGCAGAATGAGGTCGTTATCGGAAACCCAGTACTTC. It specifies CASSRMRSLSETQYF.

This clonotype has ten or more counts. The chain combines TRBV5-6 with TRBJ2-1, with 7 bases matching TRBD1. The CDR3 length is 15 residues. Germline CDR1 SGHDT, CDR2 YYEEEE. Trimming took 0 bases from V and 7 from J; bases not matched to a gene: 7. The CDR3 sequence is CASSLAGQSKNEQFF. The CDR3 DNA reads TGTGCCAGCAGCTTGGCGGGACAGAGTAAGAATGAGCAGTTCTTC.

This clonotype was detected ten times or more. V and J are TRBV6-6 and TRBJ1-6; unclear D gene. This CDR3 has 13 amino acids. CDR1 is MNHNY, CDR2 SVGAGI, per germline (reference sequence). Trimming stripped 8 bases from V and 9 bases from J, with 14 bases between. CDR3 DNA: TGTGCCAGCTATTCACGAGCTGGTTCACCCCTCCACTTT. The encoded protein is CASYSRAGSPLHF.

This clonotype was detected many times. The chain couples TRBV29-1 to TRBJ2-1, with 9 bases that match TRBD1. The CDR3 is 13 amino acids. Unmatched junction bases numbered 7, after V lost 7 bases and J lost 6 bases. Germline CDR1 and CDR2: SQVTM and ANQGSEA. The CDR3 is CSADRGGFNEQFF. DNA for the CDR3: TGCAGCGCGGACAGGGGAGGATTCAATGAGCAGTTCTTC.

This clonotype was detected ten times or more. This chain connects TRBV3-1 to TRBJ2-3; D is perhaps TRBD1 (5 bases). V was trimmed by 0 bases and J by 4 bases, leaving 11 bases between them. Looked up from germline, CDR1 is LGHDT and CDR2 is YNNKEL (reference sequence). The CDR3 length is 15 residues. The CDR3 DNA is TGTGCCAGCAGCCAAGATCCAGGGTTCGCAGATACGCAGTATTTT. The encoded protein is CASSQDPGFADTQYF.

This clonotype has a count of ten or more. Written as DNA, the CDR3 is TGTGCCATCGGTGGACAGGGGGATGAAAAACTGTTTTTT. Its protein is CAIGGQGDEKLFF. This chain uses TRBV10-3 with TRBJ1-4, with 10 bases aligning to TRBD1. Trimming took 8 bases from V and 6 from J; bases not matched to a gene: 3. Germline V CDR1 and CDR2: ENHRY, SYGVKD. The CDR3 length is 13 residues.

This clonotype has ten or more counts. V gene TRBV7-2 combines with J gene TRBJ2-1; D gene ambiguous. V lost 2 bases and J 0 bases, leaving 14 bases between the germline ends. Germline CDR1 SGHTA, CDR2 FQGNSA. The CDR3 is 17 amino acids. This chain's CDR3 is CASSLRIVQSSYNEQFF. The CDR3 nucleotides read TGTGCCAGCAGCTTAAGGATTGTCCAGAGCTCCTACAATGAGCAGTTCTTC.